This T cell receptor (beta chain) was identified during a study of cytomegalovirus exposure and HLA in healthy donors. The study, taken as a whole, reports: The classifier reportedly diagnosed cytomegalovirus status with high sensitivity and specificity. The study flagged 150 to 200 TCR beta chains as cytomegalovirus-associated.

Worth noting for this clone: Its antigen is undetermined.

Trimming cost V 6 bases and J 0 bases; bases outside gene matches: 3. The CDR3 extends over 14 amino acids. Germline V gene lookup returns CDR1 MNHEY and CDR2 SMNVEV (reference sequence). Amplification used 60 Vbeta primers and 13 Jbeta primers. This table comes from immunoSEQ multiplex PCR, and its TCRdb copy is limited to in-frame clones, with some not included. The sample consists of approximately 150,000 clones, roughly 77% of them appearing once. This receptor was identified in a young man in good health and CMV-seropositive. Material: PBMCs. The rearrangement joins TRBV27 to TRBJ2-3, with 7 bases matching TRBD1. CDR3 sequence (DNA): TGTGCCAGCAGCTGGGACAGAAGCACAGATACGCAGTATTTT. It encodes CASSWDRSTDTQYF.